This T cell receptor (beta chain) was obtained from a study of blood T cell repertoires in COVID-19. A word on this clone: Different DNA sequences within this sample yield the same CDR3.

Per the original methods: Amplification from reference gene primers served as the basis for estimated nucleated cell counts. The data were produced by immunoSEQ multiplex PCR, yet TCRdb's version contains in-frame clones alone and is incomplete. Clone size and the V and J calls come from that table; the DNA yielded D and trimming. This table has fewer than 600,000 clones, more than 75% appearing once. Participant-reported clinical history was the basis for cohort assignment. Before being deemed recovered, Cohort 3 donors had two negative PCRs, clearance, or symptom resolution. This CDR3 comprises 14 residues. The V and J ends lost 5 bases and 0 bases, in that order; junction bases with no gene match: 3. Germline V CDR1 and CDR2: MNHEY, SVGAGI.

The sequence was collected from a woman aged 40 to 50 who had recovered from COVID-19. Sequencing used PBMCs or T cells enriched from blood (not recorded which). The V gene is TRBV6-5, the J gene TRBJ1-1; the match to TRBD1 covers 7 bases. DNA for the CDR3: TGTGCCAGCAGTCGACAGGGCCTGAACACTGAAGCTTTCTTT. Translating gives CASSRQGLNTEAFF.